This TCR beta chain was recovered during a study of cytomegalovirus exposure and HLA in healthy donors. Findings and limits, study-wide: CMV serostatus was the only immune exposure information that was available. The authors later linked a missense DCLRE1C variant to TCR beta V- and J-gene trimming. A later analysis linked about 17,000 TCR beta sequences to HLA alleles at 0.05 false discovery rate. Later work found that TCR association rates differed between HLA loci; DRB1 had the most and HLA-C the fewest.

The PCR ran on 60 Vbeta and 13 Jbeta primers. Using immunoSEQ multiplex PCR, the repertoire was profiled, and TCRdb retains in-frame clones only, with some absent. This sample has about 180,000 clones, with roughly three quarters found just once. As to this clone: The antigen is unknown.

The germline V gene encodes CDR1 LGHNA and CDR2 YSLEER. V was cut by 4 bases and J by 2 bases, with 17 bases left in between. The length of the CDR3 is 16 residues. This chain uses TRBV4-3 with TRBJ2-5; a possible D gene is TRBD2 (6 bases). The sequenced material came from PBMCs. This TCR derives from a woman aged 30 to 39 in good health and CMV-seropositive. The CDR3: CASSRGTLTVQETQYF. The CDR3, as DNA: TGCGCCAGCAGCCGCGGGACTTTGACCGTACAAGAGACCCAGTACTTC.